This TCR beta chain emerged from a study of PD-1 blockade in classical Hodgkin lymphoma. Study-wide background: Patients had nivolumab dosed at 3 mg/kg, delivered intravenously every 2 weeks.

Study results and limitations: Partial responders and progressors had significantly lower baseline TCR diversity. While CD8+ TCR diversity did not rise significantly by C4D1, CD4+ TCR diversity did. Nivolumab initiation under 1 year post-ASCT meant exclusion.

Using immunoSEQ multiplex PCR, the repertoire was profiled, and TCRdb retains in-frame clones only, with some absent. This sample carries 15,000 to 20,000 clones, 75% to 85% of them seen once, and the ten largest clones take about 5%. With regard to this clone: Antigen specificity is unknown.

The CDR3 covers 13 residues. CDR1 is SGHDN and CDR2 is FVKESK in the germline V gene. Trimming took off 8 bases at V and 4 bases at J, with 9 bases between the two ends. After autologous stem cell transplantation all patients relapsed, and prior brentuximab vedotin exposure differed between cohorts. The receptor was derived from a human donor with classical Hodgkin lymphoma. Sequencing used peripheral blood mononuclear cells (PBMCs), obtained at baseline. The chain uses TRBV14 and TRBJ1-6; D call uncertain. The CDR3 nucleotides read TGTGCCAGCTCTCCGGAATATAATTCACCCCTCCACTTT. It is translated as CASSPEYNSPLHF.